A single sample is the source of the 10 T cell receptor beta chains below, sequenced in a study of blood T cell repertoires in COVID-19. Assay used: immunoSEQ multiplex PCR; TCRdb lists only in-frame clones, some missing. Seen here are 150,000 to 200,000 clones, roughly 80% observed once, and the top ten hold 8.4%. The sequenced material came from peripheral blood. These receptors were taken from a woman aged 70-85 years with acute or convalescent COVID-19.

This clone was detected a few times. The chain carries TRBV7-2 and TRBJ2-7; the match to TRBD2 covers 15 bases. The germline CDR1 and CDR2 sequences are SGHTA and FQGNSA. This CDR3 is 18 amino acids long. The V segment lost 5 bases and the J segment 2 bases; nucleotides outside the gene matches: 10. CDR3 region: CASSKRGLAGGTPYEQYF. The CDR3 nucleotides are TGTGCCAGCAGCAAGAGGGGACTAGCGGGAGGTACCCCCTACGAGCAGTACTTC.

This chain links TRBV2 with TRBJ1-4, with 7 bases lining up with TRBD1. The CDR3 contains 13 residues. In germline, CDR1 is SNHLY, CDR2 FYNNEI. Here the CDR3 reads CASNRGSGEKLFF. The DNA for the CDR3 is TGTGCTTCAAACAGGGGCTCGGGTGAAAAACTGTTTTTT.

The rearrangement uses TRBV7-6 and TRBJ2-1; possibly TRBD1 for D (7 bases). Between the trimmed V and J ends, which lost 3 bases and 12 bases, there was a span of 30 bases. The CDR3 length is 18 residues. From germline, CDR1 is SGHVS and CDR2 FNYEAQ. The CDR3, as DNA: TGTGCCAGCAGCTTTGGAGGGGGCGGGTCTCGATCGGGCATTCGGCAGTTCTTC. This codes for CASSFGGGGSRSGIRQFF.

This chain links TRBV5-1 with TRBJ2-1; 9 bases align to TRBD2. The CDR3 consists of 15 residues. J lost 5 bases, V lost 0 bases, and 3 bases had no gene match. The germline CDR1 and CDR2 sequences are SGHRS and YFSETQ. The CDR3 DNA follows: TGCGCCAGCAGCTTGGCTCTAGCGGGGCACAATGAGCAGTTCTTC. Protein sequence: CASSLALAGHNEQFF.

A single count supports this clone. The CDR3 DNA is TGTGCCAGTAGTACCTCGTTTGTGGGCATTTCTGGAAACACCATATATTTT. Its translation is CASSTSFVGISGNTIYF. V and J are TRBV19 and TRBJ1-3; D gene uncertain. This CDR3 region has 17 residues. V shed 4 bases and J shed 1 base, with 17 bases lying between them. Germline CDR1 reads LNHDA; CDR2 reads SQIVND (reference sequence).

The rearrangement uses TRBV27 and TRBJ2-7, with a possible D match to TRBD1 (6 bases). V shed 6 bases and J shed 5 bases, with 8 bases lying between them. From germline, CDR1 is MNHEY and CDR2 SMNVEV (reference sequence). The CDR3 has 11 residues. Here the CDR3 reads CASSRGHEQYF. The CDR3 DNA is TGTGCCAGCAGCAGGGGCCACGAGCAGTACTTC.

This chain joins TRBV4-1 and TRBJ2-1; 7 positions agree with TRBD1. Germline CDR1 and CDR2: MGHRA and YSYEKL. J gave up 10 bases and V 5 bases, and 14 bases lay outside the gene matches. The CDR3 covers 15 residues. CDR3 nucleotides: TGCGCCAGCAGCTTACGACAGGGTGACACGGGCGAGCAGTTCTTC. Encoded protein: CASSLRQGDTGEQFF.

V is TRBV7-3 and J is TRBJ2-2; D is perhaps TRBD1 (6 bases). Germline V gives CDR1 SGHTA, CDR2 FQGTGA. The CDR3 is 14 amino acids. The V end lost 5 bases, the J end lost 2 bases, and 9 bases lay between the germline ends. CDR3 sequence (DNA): TGTGCCAGCAGCCGGACAGTTAACACCGGGGAGCTGTTTTTT. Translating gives CASSRTVNTGELFF.

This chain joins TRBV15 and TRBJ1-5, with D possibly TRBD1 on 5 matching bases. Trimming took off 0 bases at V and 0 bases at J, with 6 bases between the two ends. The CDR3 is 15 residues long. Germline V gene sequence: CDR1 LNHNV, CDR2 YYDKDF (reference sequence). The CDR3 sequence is CATSREGPSNQPQHF. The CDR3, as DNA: TGTGCCACCAGCAGAGAGGGGCCTAGCAATCAGCCCCAGCATTTT.

CDR3 DNA: TGTGCCAGTAGGGATAGCGGGAGGGCAGGCGGGGAGCTGTTTTTT. This sequence encodes CASRDSGRAGGELFF. This chain connects TRBV19 to TRBJ2-2, with TRBD2 identical over 11 bases. Germline CDR1 and CDR2: LNHDA and SQIVND (reference sequence). The J segment lost 7 bases and the V segment lost 6 bases, leaving 7 bases of the junction unmatched. This CDR3 is 15 amino acids long.